This section outlines one T cell receptor (beta chain) sequence together with its context. This sample stems from a study of prognosis after radiotherapy for stage I lung cancer. Germline CDR1 reads SGHAT; CDR2 reads FQNNGV. This CDR3 has 14 residues. J gave up 9 bases and V 5 bases, and 10 bases lay outside the gene matches. The genomic DNA TCR beta CDR3 region underwent two rounds of multiplex PCR. The use of primers specific to each TRBV and TRBJ gene characterized first-round PCR. TCRdb itself ran the multiplex PCR reads through MiXCR, one entry per CDR3 protein. The table has about 21,000 distinct CDR3 sequences, roughly 41% seen once; the top ten hold 31%.

This sequence joins TRBV11-2 and TRBJ2-1; 7 positions match TRBD2. This TCR was sampled from a donor aged 50 or older with non-small cell lung cancer. Source: PBMCs, taken before or after stereotactic body radiation therapy (not recorded which). This CDR3 is CASSPPGRECEQFF. Written as DNA, the CDR3 is TGTGCCAGCAGCCCCCCAGGGCGGGAGTGTGAGCAGTTCTTC.